The clone carrying this T cell receptor (beta chain) has a single count. Its antigen is as yet unknown. Possible read error: a much larger clone is one base away. At the DNA level, this CDR3 is encoded by other sequences in the same sample as well. This sample is part of a study of shared clonotypes between healthy human individuals. The V gene's germline CDR1 is SGDLS and CDR2 YYNGEE. Trimming took off 1 base at V and 4 bases at J, with 12 bases between the two ends. There are 15 residues in the CDR3. General study results and limits: Sharing of clonotypes among donors was expected to vary with sequencing depth.

DNA from unsorted PBMC was sequenced on ten immunoSEQ deep assay plates. This table comes from immunoSEQ multiplex PCR, and its TCRdb copy is limited to in-frame clones, with some not included. Of a few hundred thousand clones listed, approximately 77% are singletons. The source material was PBMCs. The sequence came from a woman between 40 and 55 years old in good health. Some clones in this sample may be carry-over from other donors' samples. The chain uses TRBV9 and TRBJ1-5, with a weak D call TRBD1 (5 bases). The CDR3 sequence: CASSVTGGDNQPQHF. CDR3 DNA: TGTGCCAGCAGCGTAACAGGAGGCGATAATCAGCCCCAGCATTTT.